This record looks at one TCR beta chain sequence and its context. Its antigen is still unknown. The sample holds no much larger clone one base away, and base qualities are not on file. Libraries were made using 5' RACE. Reads for this sample came from an Illumina HiSeq 2500. The second PCR ran for about 6 to 12 cycles and used a J-beta primer mix along with a sample-barcoded 5' primer. Each TCR beta cDNA molecule received a unique molecular identifier from a template-switch 5' adaptor carrying 12 random nucleotides. Each sample yielded at least 2.5 million CDR3-containing paired-end reads. First-strand cDNA was synthesized from all RNA with the Mint cDNA synthesis kit, primed by a TRBC-specific oligonucleotide. All cDNA was treated with uracil-DNA glycosylase and then went through a first 18-cycle PCR with the universal primers M1SS and BC2_uni_R. Under the source paper's analysis protocol: For normalization, 1 million high-quality reads were randomly selected from each sample, with every read carrying a distinct molecular identifier. Instead of being binned into consensus sequences, reads with shared molecular identifiers were discarded. MiTCR, with a Q25 quality threshold and the strictest error-elimination algorithm, was used for CDR3 identification, clonotype clustering and error correction. A nonparametric unseen species model with Euler transformation was used to estimate lower-bound total TCR beta diversity. The public reads were reanalyzed by TCRdb: fastp trimming at Q25, MiXCR alignment, in-frame beta chains only. A single entry per CDR3 protein holds the most common genes and DNA from its merged rows. These V and J calls rely on TCRdb rather than the paper's analysis. The table for this sample lists about 570,000 distinct CDR3 sequences; approximately 27% of them were counted only once. The ten largest clonotypes hold 18% of the sample.

This sample was taken from a study of blood T cells in healthy people across ages (dated by TCRdb to 2015 to 2017). In terms of the full investigation: In model experiments, roughly one uniquely barcoded TCR beta cDNA molecule per two T cells was captured by template switching. To track age-related changes in TCR beta repertoire diversity, the study relied on deep sequencing normalized with unique cDNA molecular identifiers. Donors were grouped into four age groups: young (average roughly 15 years), middle-aged (about 38), aged (about 59) and long-lived (approximately 82). To avoid experimental bias, donors of different ages were spread randomly across the sequencing lanes. Using the same blood draw, the study looked at two additional independent replicas of 1 million unique cDNA reads for two donors, one aged 18 to 30 and the other aged 80 or older. Study-level results and caveats: A strong correlation was found between observed TCR beta diversity and the percentage of naive T cells measured by flow cytometry. Observed TCR beta diversity per million T cells fell roughly linearly with age, and a significant reduction was already apparent by age around 36. Since profiling was done on bulk unsorted PBMCs, naive and antigen-experienced compartments could not be conclusively compared. Compared with the aged group, the long-lived group had more naive CD4+ T cells, fewer expanded clones and increased TCR diversity, a pattern suggesting age selection. Donor CMV infection status was unknown, potentially confounding age-related changes in expanded clonotypes. Estimates of total diversity based on one million sequenced T cells were regarded as lower bounds and as underestimates.

For CDR1 and CDR2, the germline V gene lists MNHNS and SASEGT. Deletion took 6 bases off V and 0 bases off J, with a span of 23 bases between the germline ends. The CDR3 holds 18 amino acids from the cysteine to the phenylalanine. The kept DNA is CDR3 alone, 54 bases in frame from the first base. Systemically healthy Caucasian individuals from Russia, around 39 in total and aged roughly 6 to 100 years, were included as donors. About 9.1 milliliters of peripheral blood were collected from each donor into EDTA-treated Vacutainer tubes. Ficoll-Paque density-gradient centrifugation was used to isolate PBMCs, with at least 7 million obtained per sample. Trizol reagent was used to extract total RNA from the PBMCs, yielding at least 5.5 micrograms per sample. The percentages of naive CD45RAhigh/CD27high T cells were determined by flow cytometry on a PBMC aliquot from every donor.

The sequence was obtained from a woman in her 70s in good health. The sequenced material came from blood. This sequence uses TRBV6-1 and TRBJ1-1, and possibly TRBD1, on 5 matching bases. Here the CDR3 is given as CASSPSGGSSRMNTEAFF. The nucleotide sequence is TGTGCCAGCAGCCCCTCTGGGGGGTCTTCGCGGATGAACACTGAAGCTTTCTTT.